This T cell receptor beta chain was recorded in a study of blood T cell repertoires in COVID-19. On the study more broadly: Whether acute or convalescent, the COVID-19 samples came from the United States, Italy and Spain.

In the original workflow: Reference gene primer amplification gave estimated nucleated cell counts. Method: immunoSEQ multiplex PCR; TCRdb's copy keeps in-frame clones and lacks some. V and J calls and clone size come straight from that table; D and trimming were deduced from the DNA. The data show some 130,000 clones, roughly 90% seen once. The CDR3 length is 17 residues. The junction had 9 bases not matched to a gene; V was cut back by 4 bases and J by 1 base. The germline V gene encodes CDR1 KGHSH and CDR2 LQKENI. Participant age was roughly 18 to 95 years, and participants resided in fewer than 30 US areas. Two consecutive negative NP/OP PCR tests, clearance, or resolved symptoms defined Cohort 3 recovery.

The gene calls are TRBV18 and TRBJ1-5; 8 nucleotides line up with TRBD1. The TCR comes from a man in his forties or fifties who had recovered from COVID-19. Sequencing was carried out using PBMCs or T cells enriched from blood (not recorded which). CDR3 bases: TGTGCCAGCTCACTCCGTCAGGGGGCGGGGAGCAATCAGCCCCAGCATTTT. This sequence encodes CASSLRQGAGSNQPQHF.